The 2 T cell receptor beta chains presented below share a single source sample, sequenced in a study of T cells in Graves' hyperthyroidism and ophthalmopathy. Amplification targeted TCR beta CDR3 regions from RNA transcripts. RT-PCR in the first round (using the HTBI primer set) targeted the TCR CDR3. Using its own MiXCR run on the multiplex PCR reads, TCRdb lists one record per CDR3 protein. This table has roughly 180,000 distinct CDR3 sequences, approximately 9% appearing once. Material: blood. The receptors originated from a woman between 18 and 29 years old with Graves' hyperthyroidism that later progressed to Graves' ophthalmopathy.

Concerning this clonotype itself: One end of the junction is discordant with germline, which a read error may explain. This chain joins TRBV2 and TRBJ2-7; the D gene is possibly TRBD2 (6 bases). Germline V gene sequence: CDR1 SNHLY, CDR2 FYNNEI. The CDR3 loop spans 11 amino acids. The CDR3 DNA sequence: TGTGCCGGCAGTTTGGGGGGCGAGCAGTACTTC. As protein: CAGSLGGEQYF.

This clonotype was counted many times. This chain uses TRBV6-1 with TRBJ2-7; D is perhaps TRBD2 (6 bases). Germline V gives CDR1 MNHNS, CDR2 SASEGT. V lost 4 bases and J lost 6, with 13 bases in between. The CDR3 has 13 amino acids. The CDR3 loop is CASSVGGKSEQYF. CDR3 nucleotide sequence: TGTGCCAGCAGTGTAGGCGGGAAGTCCGAGCAGTACTTC.